This passage covers 17 T cell receptor beta chains from one sample sequenced in a study of T-cell memory formation after mild COVID-19 (dated by TCRdb to about 2021). The library was generated by 5' RACE. Instrument on record: Illumina NovaSeq 6000. The raw public data were reprocessed by TCRdb itself: fastp quality trimming at Q25, MiXCR clonotype calling, in-frame beta chains only. Rows merge per CDR3 protein into single entries with the most common DNA and genes. The sample yields about 430,000 distinct CDR3 sequences; around 24% were counted once. About 8.7% of the sample is held by the ten biggest clonotypes. The sample consisted of PBMCs or a T cell subset sorted from them (not recorded which). Receptors originate from an adult woman who had mild COVID-19 (a few samples of this study predate the infection). The sample titles of this study are shuffled in the database, so cell type and time point are left out; the donor was told from shared clones.

The chain has TRBV29-1 and TRBJ2-6; D perhaps matches TRBD1 (6 bases). Germline lookup yields CDR1 SQVTM and CDR2 ANQGSEA. Between the trimmed V and J ends, which lost 8 bases and 2 bases, there was a span of 19 bases. This CDR3 is built from 16 residues. In nucleotides, the CDR3 is TGCAGCATCAGGAACAGGGAGAAGACTGGGGCCAACGTCCTGACTTTC. The encoded protein is CSIRNREKTGANVLTF.

In this sample, this clonotype turned up a few times. The chain uses TRBV12-1 and TRBJ2-7; TRBD2 is taken as the D call from the table, unchecked against the DNA. TRBV12-1 is a listed pseudogene. The CDR3 totals 15 residues. CDR3 sequence (DNA): TGTGCCAGCAGCCTTAGGCGGGAGGGTTCCTACGAGCAGTACTTC. This codes for CASSLRREGSYEQYF.

This clonotype was picked up a small number of times. V is TRBV12-3 or TRBV12-4 and J is TRBJ2-1; TRBD2 aligns across 8 bases. The CDR3 loop spans 16 amino acids. The junction had 4 bases not matched to a gene; V was cut back by 2 bases and J by 1 base. CDR3 residues: CASSLISGTSYNEQFF. The CDR3 DNA follows: TGTGCCAGCAGTTTAATTAGCGGGACGTCCTACAATGAGCAGTTCTTC.

Note on this clonotype: At one boundary the junction diverges from the germline segment, which might be a read error. The chain is built from TRBV10-3 and TRBJ2-7; 7 nucleotides line up with TRBD1. CDR1 and CDR2 from the germline V gene are ENHRY and SYGVKD. The CDR3 is 14 residues long. This chain's CDR3 is CAIRWDSWSFEQYF. Written as DNA, the CDR3 is TGTGCCATCAGATGGGACAGCTGGTCCTTCGAGCAGTACTTC.

The rearrangement links TRBV20-1 to TRBJ1-2; D is unclear. Germline V gene data show CDR1 as DFQATT and CDR2 as SNEGSKA (reference sequence). CDR3 length: 12 residues. The V end lost 6 bases, the J end lost 4 bases, and 12 bases lay between the germline ends. CDR3: CSAPPGPYGYTF. DNA of the CDR3: TGCAGTGCCCCCCCCGGACCCTATGGCTACACCTTC.

The V and J genes are TRBV13 and TRBJ2-1; a weak D match, TRBD1 (6 bases). Per the germline V gene, CDR1 is PRHDT and CDR2 is FYEKMQ (reference sequence). V lost 8 bases, J lost 6 bases, and 11 bases lay in between. CDR3 size: 12 residues. DNA of the CDR3: TGTGCCAGCCCCACAGGGTCCAATGAGCAGTTCTTC. Translation gives CASPTGSNEQFF.

In nucleotides, the CDR3 is TGCGCCAGCAGCGAGGGACTAGCGGGACCCGAGCAGTACTTC. This encodes CASSEGLAGPEQYF. J is TRBJ2-7 and V is TRBV5-1, with 13 nucleotides matching TRBD2. With V trimmed by 4 bases and J by 6 bases, 4 bases remained unmatched. The germline V gene has CDR1 SGHRS and CDR2 YFSETQ. The CDR3 length is 14 residues.

V and J are TRBV4-1 and TRBJ2-1; D is uncertain. From germline, CDR1 is MGHRA and CDR2 YSYEKL. V lost 2 bases and J 4 bases, leaving 9 bases between the germline ends. The CDR3 contains 14 residues. The CDR3 protein is CASSQLDGYNEQFF. The CDR3, as DNA: TGCGCCAGCAGCCAACTGGACGGGTACAATGAGCAGTTCTTC.

This clonotype was observed a few times. This chain uses TRBV3-1 with TRBJ1-2, with a possible D match to TRBD1 (5 bases). Trimming removed 4 bases from V and 6 bases from J, with 12 bases in between. Per the germline V gene, CDR1 is LGHDT and CDR2 is YNNKEL (reference sequence). CDR3 length equals 13 residues. The CDR3 region has the DNA TGTGCCAGCAGCCCCGGGGGAGGCAATGGCTACACCTTC. The encoded protein is CASSPGGGNGYTF.

V gene TRBV3-1 combines with J gene TRBJ1-3; D not certain. CDR3 length: 16 amino acids. V was clipped by 7 bases and J by 6 bases, with 22 bases between them. Germline CDR1 reads LGHDT; CDR2 reads YNNKEL (reference sequence). The CDR3 here is CASTTSGGPGANTIYF. The CDR3 nucleotides read TGTGCCAGCACCACTTCGGGAGGACCGGGCGCAAACACCATATATTTT. Full variable domain (missing parts from reference TRBV3-1 and TRBJ1-3): DTAVSQTPKYLVTQMGNDKSIKCEQNLGHDTMYWYKQDSKKFLKIMFSYNNKELIINETVPNRFSPKSPDKAHLNLHINSLELGDSAVYFCASTTSGGPGANTIYFGEGSWLTVV.

The chain is built from TRBV7-8 and TRBJ2-4; D remains ambiguous. CDR1 and CDR2 (germline): SGHVS, FQNEAQ. Trimming pared 5 bases from V and 7 bases from J, leaving 9 bases between. The CDR3 runs 12 residues. CDR3 coding DNA: TGTGCCAGCAGCCCTGGGCTTAACATTCAGTACTTC. Amino acid sequence: CASSPGLNIQYF.

There are a few counts of this clonotype. The chain is built from TRBV12-3 or TRBV12-4 and TRBJ1-1; no clear D. This CDR3 contains 16 residues. The germline V and J ends were trimmed by 5 bases and 1 base, with 17 bases remaining between them. CDR3 sequence (DNA): TGTGCCAGCAGTCCACCCACCCAGGAGGGGAACACTGAAGCTTTCTTT. Translation: CASSPPTQEGNTEAFF.

The CDR3 DNA follows: TGTGCCAGCGCGGAGGGGCGAGGGTTCTACGAGCAGTACTTC. It is translated as CASAEGRGFYEQYF. This chain joins TRBV7-6 and TRBJ2-7; a possible D gene is TRBD2 (6 bases). Germline values: CDR1 SGHVS, CDR2 FNYEAQ. Trimming cost V 8 bases and J 3 bases, with 17 bases left between them. This CDR3 has 14 amino acids.

The CDR3 here is CASSPPAGTSSEQYF. In nucleotides, the CDR3 is TGTGCCAGCTCACCCCCGGCCGGGACTAGCAGCGAGCAGTACTTC. The gene calls are TRBV18 and TRBJ2-7; 9 bases align to TRBD2. V dropped 3 bases and J dropped 6; count of bases not matched to a gene: 9. Germline V gives CDR1 KGHSH, CDR2 LQKENI. The CDR3 has 15 residues.

The chain couples TRBV6-5 to TRBJ2-6; possible D gene TRBD2, 6 bases. Germline V gene lookup returns CDR1 MNHEY and CDR2 SVGAGI. V was shortened by 6 bases and J by 4 bases, with 13 bases between the two germline ends. This CDR3 contains 15 residues. The CDR3 loop reads CASRRDFGGANVLTF. The CDR3 DNA reads as TGTGCCAGCAGACGGGACTTCGGCGGGGCCAACGTCCTGACTTTC.

This chain joins TRBV3-1 and TRBJ2-5, with D possibly TRBD2 on 5 matching bases. The germline CDR1 and CDR2 sequences are LGHDT and YNNKEL (reference sequence). This CDR3 is 14 amino acids long. Between the trimmed V and J ends, which lost 4 bases and 2 bases, there was a span of 11 bases. The CDR3 coding sequence is TGTGCCAGCAGCCGACCGGGATCACAAGAGACCCAGTACTTC. This translates into CASSRPGSQETQYF.

There are a few counts of this clonotype. The chain has TRBV29-1 and TRBJ2-3; possibly TRBD2 for D (6 bases). Per germline, CDR1 SQVTM and CDR2 ANQGSEA. The CDR3 has 14 residues. The V gene lost 4 bases and the J gene lost 2 bases, with 13 bases spanning the gap. The CDR3 sequence: CSVASGGATDTQYF. CDR3 bases: TGCAGCGTTGCTTCCGGCGGGGCCACAGATACGCAGTATTTT.